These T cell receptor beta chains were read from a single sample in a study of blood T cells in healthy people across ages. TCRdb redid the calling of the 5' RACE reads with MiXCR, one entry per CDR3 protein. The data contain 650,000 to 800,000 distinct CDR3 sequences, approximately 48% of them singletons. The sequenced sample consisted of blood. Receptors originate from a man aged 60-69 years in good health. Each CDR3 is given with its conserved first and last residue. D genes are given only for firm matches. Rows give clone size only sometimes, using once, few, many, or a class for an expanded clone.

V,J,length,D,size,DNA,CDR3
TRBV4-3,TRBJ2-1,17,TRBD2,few,TGCGCCAGCAGCCAAATAGGACTAGCGGGGGTGTACAATGAGCAGTTCTTC,CASSQIGLAGVYNEQFF
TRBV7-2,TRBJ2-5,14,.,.,TGTGCCAGCAGCTTAAGTGGGAAACAAGAGACCCAGTACTTC,CASSLSGKQETQYF
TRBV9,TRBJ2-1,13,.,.,TGTGCCAGCAGCGTAGCCTTCCAGGGTGAGCAGTTCTTC,CASSVAFQGEQFF
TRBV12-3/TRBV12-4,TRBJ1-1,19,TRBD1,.,TGTGCCAGCAGTTTCGCGGGCATCGGCCACAGGGGCCCCAACACTGAAGCTTTCTTT,CASSFAGIGHRGPNTEAFF
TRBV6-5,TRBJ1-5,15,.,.,TGTGCCAGCAGTTACGGGGGGAATAGCAATCAGCCCCAGCATTTT,CASSYGGNSNQPQHF
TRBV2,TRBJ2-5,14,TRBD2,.,TGTGCCAGCGGCGGGCGGGGGGCGGCGGAGACCCAGTACTTC,CASGGRGAAETQYF
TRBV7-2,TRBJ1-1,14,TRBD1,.,TGTGCCAGTATCCAGGGGGCGCAGAACACTGAAGCTTTCTTT,CASIQGAQNTEAFF
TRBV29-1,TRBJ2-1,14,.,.,TGCAGCGCCTCGCTGAGCAGCTCCTACAATGAGCAGTTCTTC,CSASLSSSYNEQFF
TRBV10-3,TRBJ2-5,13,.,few,TGTGCCATCAGCCCAGGGGACCAAGAGACCCAGTACTTC,CAISPGDQETQYF
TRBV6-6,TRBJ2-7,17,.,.,TGTGCCAGCAGTTACGCCCCACTTTACAGTTTCTCCTACGAGCAGTACTTC,CASSYAPLYSFSYEQYF
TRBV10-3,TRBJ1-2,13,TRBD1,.,TGTGCCATCAGCGAGGGACAGAAATATGGCTACACCTTC,CAISEGQKYGYTF
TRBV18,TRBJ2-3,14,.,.,TGTGCCAGCTCACCTATACCCAACCCAGATACGCAGTATTTT,CASSPIPNPDTQYF
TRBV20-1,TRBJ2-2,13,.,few,TGCAGTGCTAGGAGACGGAGTACCGGGGAGCTGTTTTTT,CSARRRSTGELFF
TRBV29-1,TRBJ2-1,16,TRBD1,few,TGCAGCGTTGAAGGGCTCCGGGACAGGTCCTACAATGAGCAGTTCTTC,CSVEGLRDRSYNEQFF
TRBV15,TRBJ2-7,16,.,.,TGTGCCACCAGCAGAGATTTCCCATTACAAGGGACCGAGCAGTACTTC,CATSRDFPLQGTEQYF
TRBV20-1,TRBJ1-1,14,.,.,TGCAGTGCCAACCCGACAGGACGCAACACTGAAGCTTTCTTT,CSANPTGRNTEAFF
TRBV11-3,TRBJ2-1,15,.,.,TGTGCCAGCAGCCCACCCGGGACTGGGGGTAGGGTGCAGTTCTTC,CASSPPGTGGRVQFF
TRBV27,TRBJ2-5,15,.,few,TGTGCCAGCACCCCTACGTGGCCCAGTCAAGAGACCCAGTACTTC,CASTPTWPSQETQYF
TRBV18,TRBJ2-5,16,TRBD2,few,TGTGCCAGCTCACCACGATGGACTAGCGGGGAGGAGACCCAGTACTTC,CASSPRWTSGEETQYF
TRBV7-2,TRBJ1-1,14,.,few,TGTGCCAGCAGCTTGAGTCCGCCGGCGGCTGAAGCTTTCTTT,CASSLSPPAAEAFF
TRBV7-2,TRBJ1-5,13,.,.,TGTGCCAGCAGCGTAGAGCAAAATCAGCCCCAGCATTTT,CASSVEQNQPQHF
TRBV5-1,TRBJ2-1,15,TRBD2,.,TGCGCCAGCAGTTTGGAACGGGGGGGCTTAAATGAGCGGTTCTTC,CASSLERGGLNERFF
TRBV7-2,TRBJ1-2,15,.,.,TGTGCCAGCAGCTTATCGATGGACAGCTTAGGTGGCTACACCTTC,CASSLSMDSLGGYTF
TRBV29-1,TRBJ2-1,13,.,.,TGCAGCGTTGAAGATCACCAAAGAAATGAGCAGTTCTTC,CSVEDHQRNEQFF
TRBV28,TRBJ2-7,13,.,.,TGTGCCAGCAGGGGGATCTCGGCGAACGAGCAGTACTTC,CASRGISANEQYF
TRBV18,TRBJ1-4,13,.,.,TGTGCCAGCTCACCAGACGTCAATGAAAAACTGTTTTTT,CASSPDVNEKLFF
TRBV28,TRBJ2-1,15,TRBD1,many,TGTGCCAGCAGTCCTTGGGACAGCCTCTTGGATGAGCAGTTCTTC,CASSPWDSLLDEQFF